Following are 17 T cell receptor beta chains from one sample sequenced in a study of control samples from healthy donors and cancer patients. Libraries were prepared by immunoSEQ multiplex PCR; TCRdb keeps only in-frame clonotypes and omits some of them. The sample has 130,000 to 150,000 clones; roughly 94% are singletons. Input material: PBMCs. All receptors derive from a man in his sixties with colorectal cancer.

V gene TRBV4-1 combines with J gene TRBJ1-2; D is uncertain. Trimming shortened V by 1 base and J by 5 bases, and 5 bases separated the two germline ends. The CDR3 length is 12 residues. Germline assignment: CDR1 MGHRA and CDR2 YSYEKL. The CDR3: CASSQAGYGYTF. The CDR3 DNA sequence: TGCGCCAGCAGCCAAGCAGGATATGGCTACACCTTC.

This clone was observed a few times. This sequence joins TRBV2 and TRBJ1-5; no clear D. V lost 1 base and J 7 bases, leaving 11 bases between the germline ends. The length of the CDR3 is 14 residues. Germline CDR1 SNHLY, CDR2 FYNNEI. CDR3 DNA sequence: TGTGCCAGCAGTGAAGGGGCAGTGTTACAGCCCCAGCATTTT. As protein: CASSEGAVLQPQHF. The variable domain in full, with the rest retrieved from reference TRBV2 and TRBJ1-5, is EPEVTQTPSHQVTQMGQEVILRCVPISNHLYFYWYRQILGQKVEFLVSFYNNEISEKSEIFDDQFSVERPDGSNFTLKIRSTKLEDSAMYFCASSEGAVLQPQHFGDGTRLSIL.

The chain employs TRBV29-1 and TRBJ2-3; D is unresolved. V was clipped by 6 bases and J by 8 bases, with 12 bases between them. The CDR3 runs to 11 residues. CDR1 and CDR2 (germline): SQVTM, ANQGSEA. For the CDR3, the DNA is TGCAGCGTGATGCAACCGGCTACGCAGTATTTT. Amino acid sequence: CSVMQPATQYF.

This clone showed up just once. The chain combines TRBV5-4 with TRBJ2-3; D may be TRBD2 (7 bases). Germline V CDR1 and CDR2: SGHNT, YYREEE (reference sequence). Trimming took off 1 base at V and 1 base at J, with 10 bases between the two ends. The CDR3 extends over 15 amino acids. The DNA of the CDR3 is TGTGCCAGCAGCTTGCGGGGGGCCGGCACAGATACGCAGTATTTT. It translates to CASSLRGAGTDTQYF.

The chain employs TRBV18 and TRBJ2-5; D is uncertain. Trimming removed 0 bases from V and 6 bases from J, with 14 bases in between. Germline CDR1 reads KGHSH; CDR2 reads LQKENI. This CDR3 has 15 residues. The CDR3, as DNA: TGTGCCAGCTCACCACCGATGGATCAGGAGCAGACCCAGTACTTC. This codes for CASSPPMDQEQTQYF.

The chain recombines TRBV27 with TRBJ1-1; no definite D call. The CDR3 loop spans 13 amino acids. Germline V lookup: CDR1 MNHEY, CDR2 SMNVEV (reference sequence). V was cut by 6 bases and J by 4 bases, with 12 bases left in between. The CDR3 region is CASRIGWGTEAFF. CDR3 DNA sequence: TGTGCCAGCAGAATAGGGTGGGGCACTGAAGCTTTCTTT.

The chain employs TRBV3-1 (or the pseudogene TRBV3-2) and TRBJ2-7, with D hard to call. CDR1 and CDR2 (germline): LGHDT, YNNKEL (reference sequence). The germline V and J ends were trimmed by 0 bases and 9 bases, with 6 bases remaining between them. This CDR3 comprises 11 residues. The CDR3 is CASSQESRQYF. CDR3 in DNA: TGTGCCAGCAGCCAAGAATCTCGGCAGTACTTC.

The gene calls are TRBV27 and TRBJ1-1; TRBD1 agrees at 7 bases. The junction had 4 bases not matched to a gene; V was cut back by 1 base and J by 11 bases. The CDR3 sequence is 12 residues long. Per the germline V gene, CDR1 is MNHEY and CDR2 is SMNVEV (reference sequence). The CDR3 loop reads CASSLLGGDAFF. CDR3 DNA: TGTGCCAGCAGTTTATTAGGGGGCGACGCTTTCTTT.

CDR3 DNA: TGTGCCAGCAGTCCCCGGATGGGGGGCGACTATGGCTACACCTTC. Protein: CASSPRMGGDYGYTF. The genes are TRBV6-5 and TRBJ1-2; D perhaps matches TRBD1 (6 bases). CDR1 and CDR2 from the germline V gene are MNHEY and SVGAGI. The CDR3 spans 15 residues. V gave up 5 bases and J gave up 3 bases, with 16 bases separating them.

This chain joins TRBV19 and TRBJ2-3, with D possibly matching TRBD1 (5 bases). V lost 9 bases to trimming and J lost 1 base, with 8 bases between them. Germline CDR1 is LNHDA and CDR2 is SQIVND (reference sequence). This CDR3 has 12 residues. CDR3 DNA sequence: TGTGCCAGCAAGACAGGCACAGATACGCAGTATTTT. The encoded protein is CASKTGTDTQYF.

Notes on this clone: At one end, the junction sequence differs from germline, possibly due to a read error. J is TRBJ1-3 and V is TRBV12-3 or TRBV12-4; D unresolved. The CDR3 is 12 residues long. CDR3 region: CASTLIGNTIYF. The CDR3, as DNA: TGTGCCAGCACTTTAATTGGAAACACCATATATTTT.

This sequence joins TRBV29-1 and TRBJ2-7; TRBD1 matches 8 bases. This CDR3 spans 12 amino acids. With 7 bases clipped from V and 3 bases from J, the junction kept 5 bases outside the gene matches. The germline CDR1 and CDR2 sequences are SQVTM and ANQGSEA. CDR3 coding DNA: TGCAGCGCGAACAGGGGGGTCTACGAGCAGTACTTC. Its translation is CSANRGVYEQYF.

This clone has only one observation. CDR3 sequence: CASSSTGSGEAFF. DNA for the CDR3: TGTGCCAGCAGTTCGACAGGGTCTGGTGAAGCTTTCTTT. The rearrangement links TRBV28 to TRBJ1-1; 7 bases match TRBD1. Germline-derived CDR1 and CDR2 are MDHEN and SYDVKM. J was trimmed by 7 bases and V by 4 bases; bases with no gene match: 6. The CDR3 has 13 amino acids.

This chain joins TRBV19 and TRBJ1-5; 7 bases fit TRBD1. This CDR3 contains 17 residues. Germline CDR1 and CDR2: LNHDA and SQIVND (reference sequence). Trimming cost V 6 bases and J 3 bases; bases outside gene matches: 14. CDR3 in DNA: TGTGCCAGTAGAGATTCGCCGGGACAGCGAACCAATCAGCCCCAGCATTTT. This translates into CASRDSPGQRTNQPQHF.

The chain has TRBV4-3 and TRBJ1-4; 11 positions match TRBD1. The germline CDR1 and CDR2 sequences are LGHNA and YSLEER. The junction had 7 bases not matched to a gene; V was cut back by 3 bases and J by 7 bases. The CDR3 sequence is 16 residues long. The CDR3 DNA sequence: TGCGCCAGCAGCCACGGACAGGGGGCCGCCACTGAAAAACTGTTTTTT. Residues: CASSHGQGAATEKLFF.

J is TRBJ2-7 and V is TRBV3-1 (or the pseudogene TRBV3-2); 13 nucleotides agree with TRBD2. V lost 4 bases, J lost 3 bases, and 3 bases stayed unmatched. Per germline, CDR1 LGHDT and CDR2 YNNKEL (reference sequence). The CDR3 has 15 amino acids. The CDR3 region is CASSPGTSGIYEQYF. CDR3 nucleotides: TGTGCCAGCAGCCCCGGGACTAGCGGGATCTACGAGCAGTACTTC.

The rearrangement links TRBV10-2 to TRBJ1-5, with D perhaps matching TRBD1 (6 bases). This CDR3 has 14 amino acids. Germline V gene lookup returns CDR1 WSHSY and CDR2 SAAADI. V lost 10 bases, J lost 2 bases, and 15 bases lay in between. CDR3 in amino acids: CATSEQGRNQPQHF. The CDR3 DNA reads as TGCGCCACTTCGGAACAGGGTCGCAATCAGCCCCAGCATTTT.